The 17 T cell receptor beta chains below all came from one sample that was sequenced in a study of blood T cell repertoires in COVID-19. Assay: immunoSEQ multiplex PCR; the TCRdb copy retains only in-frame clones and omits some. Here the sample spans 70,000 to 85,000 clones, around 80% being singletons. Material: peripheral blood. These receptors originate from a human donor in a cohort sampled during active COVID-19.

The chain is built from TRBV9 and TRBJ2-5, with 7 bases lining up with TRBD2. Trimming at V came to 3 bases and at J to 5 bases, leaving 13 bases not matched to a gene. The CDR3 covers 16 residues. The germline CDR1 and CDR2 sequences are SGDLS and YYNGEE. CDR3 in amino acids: CASSGGRGGTWETQYF. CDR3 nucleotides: TGTGCCAGCAGCGGGGGTCGCGGGGGAACCTGGGAGACCCAGTACTTC.

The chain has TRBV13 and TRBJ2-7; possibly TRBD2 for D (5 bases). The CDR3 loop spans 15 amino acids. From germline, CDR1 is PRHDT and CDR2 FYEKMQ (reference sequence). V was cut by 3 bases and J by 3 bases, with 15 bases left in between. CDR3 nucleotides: TGTGCCAGCAGCTTCGGTCTTCCCGGGAACTACGAGCAGTACTTC. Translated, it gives CASSFGLPGNYEQYF.

The chain's CDR3 is CASSMSSGGEIRPDTQYF. The DNA of the CDR3 is TGTGCCAGTAGTATGTCTAGCGGGGGGGAGATACGCCCAGATACGCAGTATTTT. The chain employs TRBV19 and TRBJ2-3; the match to TRBD2 covers 12 bases. The CDR3 is made up of 18 amino acids. V shed 3 bases, J shed 4 bases, and the junction held 11 bases outside the gene matches. Per the germline V gene, CDR1 is LNHDA and CDR2 is SQIVND (reference sequence).

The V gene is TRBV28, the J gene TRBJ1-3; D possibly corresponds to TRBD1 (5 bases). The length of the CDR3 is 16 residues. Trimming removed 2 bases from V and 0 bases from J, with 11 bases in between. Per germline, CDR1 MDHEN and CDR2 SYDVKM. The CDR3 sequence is CASSLHRTVSGNTIYF. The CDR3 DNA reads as TGTGCCAGCAGTTTACACAGGACGGTCTCTGGAAACACCATATATTTT.

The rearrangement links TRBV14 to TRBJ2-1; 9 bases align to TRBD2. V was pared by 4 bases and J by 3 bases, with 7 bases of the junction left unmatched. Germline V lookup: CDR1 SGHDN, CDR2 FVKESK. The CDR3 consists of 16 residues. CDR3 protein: CASSPLAGRYYNEQFF. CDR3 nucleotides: TGTGCCAGCAGCCCCCTAGCGGGGCGATACTACAATGAGCAGTTCTTC. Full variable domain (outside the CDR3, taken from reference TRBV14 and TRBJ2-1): EAGVTQFPSHSVIEKGQTVTLRCDPISGHDNLYWYRRVMGKEIKFLLHFVKESKQDESGMPNNRFLAERTGGTYSTLKVQPAELEDSGVYFCASSPLAGRYYNEQFFGPGTRLTVL.

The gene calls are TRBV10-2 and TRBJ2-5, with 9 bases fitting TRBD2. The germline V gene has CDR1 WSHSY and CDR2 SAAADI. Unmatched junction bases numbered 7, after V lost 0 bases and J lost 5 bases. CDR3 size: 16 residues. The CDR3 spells CASSESRGGALETQYF. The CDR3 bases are TGCGCCAGCAGTGAGTCTCGCGGGGGGGCCTTGGAGACCCAGTACTTC.

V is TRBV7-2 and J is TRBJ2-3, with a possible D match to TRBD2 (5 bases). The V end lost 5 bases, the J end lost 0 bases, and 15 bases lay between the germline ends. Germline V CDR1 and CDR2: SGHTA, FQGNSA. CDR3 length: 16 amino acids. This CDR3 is CASSPRGLPSTDTQYF. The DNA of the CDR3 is TGTGCCAGCAGCCCCCGAGGACTGCCTAGCACAGATACGCAGTATTTT. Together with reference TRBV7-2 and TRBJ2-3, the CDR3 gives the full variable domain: GAGVSQSPSNKVTEKGKDVELRCDPISGHTALYWYRQSLGQGLEFLIYFQGNSAPDKSGLPSDRFSAERTGGSVSTLTIQRTQQEDSAVYLCASSPRGLPSTDTQYFGPGTRLTVL.

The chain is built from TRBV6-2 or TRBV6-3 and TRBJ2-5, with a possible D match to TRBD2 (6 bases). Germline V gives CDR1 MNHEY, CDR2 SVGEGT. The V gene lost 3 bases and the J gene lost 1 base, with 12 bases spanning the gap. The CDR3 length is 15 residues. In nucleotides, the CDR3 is TGTGCCAGCAGTTATACAGGACTATCCCAAGAGACCCAGTACTTC. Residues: CASSYTGLSQETQYF.

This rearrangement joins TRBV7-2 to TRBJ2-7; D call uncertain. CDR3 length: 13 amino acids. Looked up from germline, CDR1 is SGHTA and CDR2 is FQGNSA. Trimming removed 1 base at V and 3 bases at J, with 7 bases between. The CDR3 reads CASSLVQYYEQYF. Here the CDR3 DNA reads TGTGCCAGCAGCTTAGTACAGTACTACGAGCAGTACTTC.

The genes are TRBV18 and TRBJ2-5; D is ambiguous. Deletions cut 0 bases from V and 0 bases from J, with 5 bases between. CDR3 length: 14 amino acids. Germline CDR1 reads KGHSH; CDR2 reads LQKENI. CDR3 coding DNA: TGTGCCAGCTCACCACCGTTAGACCAAGAGACCCAGTACTTC. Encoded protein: CASSPPLDQETQYF.

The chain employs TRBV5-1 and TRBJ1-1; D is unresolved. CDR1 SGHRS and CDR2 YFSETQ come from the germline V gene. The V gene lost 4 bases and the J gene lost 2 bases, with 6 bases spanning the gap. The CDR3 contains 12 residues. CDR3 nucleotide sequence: TGCGCCAGCAGCACACAAAACACTGAAGCTTTCTTT. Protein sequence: CASSTQNTEAFF.

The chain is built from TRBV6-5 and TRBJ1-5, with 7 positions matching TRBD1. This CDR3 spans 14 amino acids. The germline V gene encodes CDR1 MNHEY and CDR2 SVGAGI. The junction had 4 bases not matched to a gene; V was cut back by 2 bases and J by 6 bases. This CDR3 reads CASSYRQGGQPQHF. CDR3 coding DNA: TGTGCCAGCAGTTACCGGCAGGGGGGTCAGCCCCAGCATTTT.

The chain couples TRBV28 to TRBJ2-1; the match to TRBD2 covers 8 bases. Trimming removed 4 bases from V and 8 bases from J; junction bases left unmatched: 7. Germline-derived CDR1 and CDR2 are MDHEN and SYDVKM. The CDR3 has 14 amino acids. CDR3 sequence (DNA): TGTGCCAGCAGTTCGGGGGGGAGTTTAGATGAGCAGTTCTTC. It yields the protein CASSSGGSLDEQFF.

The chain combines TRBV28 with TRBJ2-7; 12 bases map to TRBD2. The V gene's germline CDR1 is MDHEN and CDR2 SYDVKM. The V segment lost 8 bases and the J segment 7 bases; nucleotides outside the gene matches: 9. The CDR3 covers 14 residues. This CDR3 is CASRPSGGAREQYF. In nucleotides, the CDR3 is TGTGCCAGCCGTCCTAGCGGGGGGGCACGGGAGCAGTACTTC.

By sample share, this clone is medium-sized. CDR3 nucleotides: TGTGCCAGCAGCTTAGGGCTGCAAATTGAAAACACCATATATTTT. It translates to CASSLGLQIENTIYF. The gene calls are TRBV11-2 and TRBJ1-3; no reliable D call. CDR1 is SGHAT, CDR2 FQNNGV, per germline. CDR3 size: 15 residues. V was trimmed by 1 base and J by 6 bases, leaving 13 bases between them.

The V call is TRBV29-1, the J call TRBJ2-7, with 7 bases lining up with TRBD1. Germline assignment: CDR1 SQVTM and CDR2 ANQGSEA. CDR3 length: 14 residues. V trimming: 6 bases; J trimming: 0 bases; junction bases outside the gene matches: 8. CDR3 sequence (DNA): TGCAGCGTCAAGGCCAGACAGGGCTCCTACGAGCAGTACTTC. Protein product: CSVKARQGSYEQYF.

In DNA form, the CDR3 reads TGTGCCAGCTCGGCCCCGCGAAGCGGGGGTCGCACTAGCACAGATACGCAGTATTTT. Translation: CASSAPRSGGRTSTDTQYF. The chain employs TRBV18 and TRBJ2-3, with 8 positions matching TRBD2. The CDR3 consists of 19 residues. Germline V gene sequence: CDR1 KGHSH, CDR2 LQKENI. V lost 6 bases and J lost 0; bases outside the gene matches: 17.